Detailed here is one T cell receptor beta chain. What this receptor recognizes is not known. No much larger clonotype is one base removed from it; base qualities were not supplied. The cohort comprised around 690 healthy bone marrow donors. Cohort members were all nominally healthy when sampled, although unrecorded immune exposures were likely present. The donor was CMV seropositive and belonged to the group of a few hundred seropositive cohort members. A peripheral blood sample was provided by each donor, and peripheral blood mononuclear cells were used for TCR beta sequencing. Genomic DNA extraction from the blood cell samples was performed with the Qiagen DNeasy Blood Extraction Kit. The data belong to a study of cytomegalovirus exposure and HLA in healthy donors (dated 2017 in TCRdb). Turning to the overall study: In an earlier analysis of approximately 640 of the donors, 250 to 350 Gb of sequence data and 90 million to 120 million unique TCR beta sequences from 180 million or so T cells were reported. An early release covering just under 650 HLA-typed donors comprised about 320 gigabases of sequencing data and tens of millions of unique TCR sequences. Of the approximately 370 genotyped donors, more than 75% were placed in the genetic ancestry cluster associated with self-reported Caucasian donors. The study aimed to test whether cataloging public T cell receptors could reveal signatures of past pathogen exposure. The study profiled the T cell repertoires of about 640 subjects by immunosequencing and related them to cytomegalovirus serostatus. A separate validation cohort of 100 to 150 different subjects was used in addition to the 666-subject first cohort. The study combined high-throughput TCR immunosequencing, statistical association of individual TCRs with disease status, and machine learning to predict cytomegalovirus infection status. A later analysis re-analyzed previously published TCR beta repertoires from 666 donors and added high-resolution HLA genotyping to study TCR occurrence patterns. Rather than drawing on any new phenotypic data, the later analysis identified candidate immune exposures from TCR beta sequences and the way those sequences occurred across donors. In an earlier analysis of a few hundred of the donors, high-throughput TCR beta sequencing was used to judge whether each TCR beta V gene segment behaved as functional or pseudogenic. Donor age, sex, ethnicity and CMV serostatus were collected together with the repertoire data. Genome-wide SNP genotypes for about 65% of the roughly 670 donors were used in a later genetic analysis, which treated that subset as a discovery cohort. Every repertoire in the discovery cohort had been generated on one and the same sequencing platform. HLA typing included class I and class II loci at four-digit resolution. The number of donors typed differed by locus, with 629-630 for A, B, C, DRB1 and DQB1, around 500 for DQA1, 606 for DPA1, and some 440 for DPB1. Five DR-DQ haplotypes were handled as single units for association and clustering because linkage in the cohort was strong. Among 398 genotyped donors of the cohort, an average of around 240,000 unique TCR beta nucleotide sequences were sequenced per donor, around 20% of them non-productive.

Based on the germline V gene, the CDR1 and CDR2 sequences are SGHRS and YFSETQ. The CDR3, from cysteine to phenylalanine, totals 17 residues. CDR3 DNA only is kept here, 51 bases in frame from base 1. Trimming leaves V shorter by 4 bases and J shorter by 5 bases, with the junction holding 9 bases beyond the gene matches. Study-wide conclusions, independent of this receptor: An earlier analysis of approximately 540 of the donors showed that most TCR beta V segments appeared in productive rearrangements either about 87% or about 30% of the time, which broadly matched IMGT annotations. The cohort was sequenced for TCR beta chains only, and without alpha or paired-chain data the features that could be detected were limited. The study gave a list of 150 to 200 TCR beta chains associated with cytomegalovirus. A cluster of highly shared sequence variants was judged likely to be a technical artifact of the sequencing pipeline. When HLA alleles, especially DR and DQ, strongly co-occurred, TCR associations were difficult to assign to individual alleles. A later analysis found that TCR association rates varied across HLA loci, with DRB1 alleles showing the most associated TCRs and HLA-C alleles the fewest. A later genetic analysis associated a missense DCLRE1C variant with V-gene and J-gene trimming of TCR beta chains, and an independent cohort replicated the association. While some public TCRs were present in many individuals, most TCR sequences turned up only very rarely across donors. A further reported finding was that TCR beta sequences accurately predicted the HLA-A and HLA-B alleles for most subjects in the first cohort. For the cohort, immune exposure information was limited to CMV serostatus. Roughly uniform sequencing depth across donors was assumed in presence/absence analyses, although this assumption may not hold. In a later analysis, most CMV-associated TCR beta chains were found to appear HLA-restricted, with HLA associations seemingly driven largely by CMV exposure. The earlier analysis of 587 of the donors excluded 15 to 20 rarely observed V segments, including chromosome 9 orphons, because counts were too low. Specific HLA alleles were associated with 15,000 to 20,000 TCR beta sequences at a false discovery rate of 0.05 in a later analysis. Linkage disequilibrium might explain the correlated functional status among segregating V segments, but an unknown experimental factor could not be excluded. Compared with equally common non-associated chains, HLA-associated TCR beta chains in a later analysis were more clonally expanded and had lower generation probabilities. It was suggested by the authors that the approach could potentially be generalized to other disease states and immunological phenotypes. In vitro tests confirmed that a few of the cytomegalovirus-associated TCR beta chains recognize cytomegalovirus antigens. Some IMGT-functional V segments, including TRBV6-2 and TRBV6-3, could not be told apart with the 87-base-pair reads, so those segments were excluded. HLA typing was unavailable for some donors at each locus, so association tests used only the typed subset. Cytomegalovirus status was reported to be diagnosed by the classifier with high specificity and sensitivity in both the original and validation cohorts. According to a later analysis, parvovirus B19, influenza, CMV and Epstein-Barr virus appeared linked to several top co-occurrence clusters. Compared with the roughly 700-donor mean, donors in an Asian-associated ancestry cluster had fewer N-insertions in productive TCRs, according to a later genetic analysis.

Library preparation employed the immunoSEQ multiplex PCR assay. For the multiplex PCR, a mixture combining 60 forward primers for TCR Vbeta segments and 13 reverse primers for TCR Jbeta segments was used. The CDR3 region of rearranged TCR beta genes was amplified from genomic DNA by a multiplex PCR assay. Amplified TCR beta libraries were sequenced as 87-base-pair reads on the Illumina HiSeq System. Turning to the authors' computational methods: In a later analysis, tens of millions of unique TCR beta chains were counted across the approximately 640 repertoires, and approximately 11 million of these chains were shared by at least two donors. Raw reads were error-corrected and collapsed into unique sequences with a nearest-neighbor algorithm that merged closely related sequences to remove PCR and sequencing errors. CDR3 sequences were aligned to IMGT reference sequences to assign V, D and J gene segments. For a sequence to be retained, a match of at least six nucleotides was required to both a V gene segment and a J gene segment. A rearrangement was called productive if the CDR3 had no stop codons and remained in frame with V and J, and every other rearrangement was called non-productive. Following IMGT convention, CDR3 was defined as the stretch from the second conserved V-encoded cysteine to the conserved J-encoded phenylalanine. The earlier analysis of 587 of the donors excluded any sequence lacking an unambiguous match to a single V gene segment. In an earlier analysis of several hundred of the donors, V segments were called functional above 56.7% productive rearrangements and were called segregating when the between-donor standard deviation exceeded 5%. A statistical classification framework was developed to diagnose cytomegalovirus status using the catalog of TCR beta chain sequences. In a later analysis, TCR nucleotide sequences were compared against IMGT/GENE-DB human TR gene sequences so that V and J genes could be assigned. A later analysis assigned CDR3 sequences and most-parsimonious VDJ recombination scenarios with the TCRdist pipeline. In a later analysis, each TCR beta chain was defined by its CDR3 amino acid sequence together with its V-gene family, and reads without a unique V-gene family were excluded. To address suspected cross-contamination and a sequencing artifact, a later analysis removed some 620 highly shared, low-generation-probability nucleotide sequences. In a later analysis, a clonal expansion index for each public chain was calculated from normalized within-repertoire ranks of inferred template counts. A later analysis computed generation probabilities with a VDJ recombination model fitted to out-of-frame rearrangements, and checked the results against IGoR. Hypergeometric tests were used in a later analysis to score TCR-TCR, TCR-HLA and TCR-CMV co-occurrence, with a repertoire-size bias correction applied to the TCR pairs. False discovery rates were estimated in a later analysis by permuting HLA or CMV assignments 20 times. In a later analysis, co-occurring TCRs were grouped using DBSCAN, with TCRdist sequence similarity added in when clustering inside HLA-allele-positive subsets. Repertoires with fewer than 30,000 or more than 120,000 public chains, plus five repertoires with anomalous nucleotide sharing, were excluded from co-occurrence clustering. Drawn from immuneACCESS, this table holds only the in-frame rearrangements with V and J called that TCRdb kept. Clones are partly lost; checked studies trace under half to an unresolved V gene and leave the rest unexplained. That table gives V, J and clone size, and the DNA gave D and trimming. For this sample the table gives tens of thousands of clones, of which 62% were detected only once. The ten top clones hold roughly 4% of the sample.

The specimen was PBMCs. The chain uses TRBV5-1 and TRBJ2-2; the junction holds 12 bases that match TRBD2. The receptor was isolated from a male donor in good health and CMV-seropositive. The CDR3 region: CASSLRLAGVQTGELFF. The nucleotide sequence reads as follows: TGCGCCAGCAGCCTCCGACTAGCGGGAGTTCAGACCGGGGAGCTGTTTTTT.